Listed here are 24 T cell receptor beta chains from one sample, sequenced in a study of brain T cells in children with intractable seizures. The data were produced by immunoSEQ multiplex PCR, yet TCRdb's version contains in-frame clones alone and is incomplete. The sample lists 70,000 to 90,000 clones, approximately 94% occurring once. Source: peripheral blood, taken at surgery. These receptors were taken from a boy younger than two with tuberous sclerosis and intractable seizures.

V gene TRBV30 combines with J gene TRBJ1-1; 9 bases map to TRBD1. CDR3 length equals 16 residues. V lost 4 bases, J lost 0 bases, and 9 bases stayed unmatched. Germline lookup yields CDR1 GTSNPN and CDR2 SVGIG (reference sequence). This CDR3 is CAWIPGTGPMNTEAFF. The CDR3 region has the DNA TGTGCCTGGATTCCCGGGACAGGGCCCATGAACACTGAAGCTTTCTTT.

DNA for the CDR3: TGTGCCAGCAGCCGACCTCTTATCTCCGGAAACACCATATATTTT. Protein: CASSRPLISGNTIYF. The chain carries TRBV7-9 and TRBJ1-3; no clear D gene. The CDR3 loop spans 15 amino acids. Per germline, CDR1 SEHNR and CDR2 FQNEAQ (reference sequence). Trimming shortened V by 5 bases and J by 4 bases, and 15 bases separated the two germline ends.

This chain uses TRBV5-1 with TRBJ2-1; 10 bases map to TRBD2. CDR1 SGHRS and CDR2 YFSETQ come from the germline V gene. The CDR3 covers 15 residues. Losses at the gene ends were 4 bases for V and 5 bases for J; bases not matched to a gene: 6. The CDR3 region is CASSLWLAGDNEQFF. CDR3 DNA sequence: TGCGCCAGCAGCCTTTGGCTAGCGGGGGACAATGAGCAGTTCTTC. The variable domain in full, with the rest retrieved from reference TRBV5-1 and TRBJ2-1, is KAGVTQTPRYLIKTRGQQVTLSCSPISGHRSVSWYQQTPGQGLQFLFEYFSETQRNKGNFPGRFSGRQFSNSRSEMNVSTLELGDSALYLCASSLWLAGDNEQFFGPGTRLTVL.

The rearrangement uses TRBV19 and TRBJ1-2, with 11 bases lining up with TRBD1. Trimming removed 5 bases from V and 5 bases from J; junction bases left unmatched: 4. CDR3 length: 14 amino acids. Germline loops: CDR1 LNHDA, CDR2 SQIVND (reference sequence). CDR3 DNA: TGTGCCAGTAGTGTTGGACAGGGGGCGTATGGCTACACCTTC. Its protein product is CASSVGQGAYGYTF. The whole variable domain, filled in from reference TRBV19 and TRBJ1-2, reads DGGITQSPKYLFRKEGQNVTLSCEQNLNHDAMYWYRQDPGQGLRLIYYSQIVNDFQKGDIAEGYSVSREKKESFPLTVTSAQKNPTAFYLCASSVGQGAYGYTFGSGTRLTVV.

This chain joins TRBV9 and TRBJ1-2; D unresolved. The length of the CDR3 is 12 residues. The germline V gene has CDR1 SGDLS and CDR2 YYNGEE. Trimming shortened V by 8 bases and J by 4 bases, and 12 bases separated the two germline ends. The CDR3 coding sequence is TGTGCCAGTGAGGACGGAACCTATGGCTACACCTTC. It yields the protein CASEDGTYGYTF.

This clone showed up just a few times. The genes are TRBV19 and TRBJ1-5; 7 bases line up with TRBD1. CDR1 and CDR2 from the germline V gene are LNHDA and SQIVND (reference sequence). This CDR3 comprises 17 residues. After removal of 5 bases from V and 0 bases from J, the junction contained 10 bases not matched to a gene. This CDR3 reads CASSPLGQRSSNQPQHF. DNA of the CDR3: TGTGCCAGTAGTCCCCTGGGACAGAGAAGTAGCAATCAGCCCCAGCATTTT.

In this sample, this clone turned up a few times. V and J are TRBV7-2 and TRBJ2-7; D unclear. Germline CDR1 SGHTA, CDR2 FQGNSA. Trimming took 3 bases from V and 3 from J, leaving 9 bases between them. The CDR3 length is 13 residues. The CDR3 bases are TGTGCCAGCAGCTTGTCCCAAGGCTACGAGCAGTACTTC. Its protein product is CASSLSQGYEQYF.

The CDR3 protein is CASSPSGDRGDTEAFF. The CDR3, as DNA: TGTGCCAGCAGCCCAAGTGGGGACAGGGGAGACACTGAAGCTTTCTTT. The rearrangement links TRBV13 to TRBJ1-1; 10 bases align to TRBD1. The CDR3 runs 16 residues. V lost 5 bases, J lost 3 bases, and 9 bases stayed unmatched. Germline assignment: CDR1 PRHDT and CDR2 FYEKMQ (reference sequence).

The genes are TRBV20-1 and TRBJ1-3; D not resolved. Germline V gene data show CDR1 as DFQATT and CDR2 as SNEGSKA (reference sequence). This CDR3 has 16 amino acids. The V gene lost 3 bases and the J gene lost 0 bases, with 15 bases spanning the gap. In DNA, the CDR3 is TGCAGTGCTAGTTGGGGAACACCTTTCTCTGGAAACACCATATATTTT. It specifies CSASWGTPFSGNTIYF.

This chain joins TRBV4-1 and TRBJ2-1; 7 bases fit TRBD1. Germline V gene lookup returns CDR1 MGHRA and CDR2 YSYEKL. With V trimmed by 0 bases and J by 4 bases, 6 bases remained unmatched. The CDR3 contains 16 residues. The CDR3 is CASSQEAQGKYNEQFF. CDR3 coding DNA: TGCGCCAGCAGCCAAGAAGCACAGGGGAAATACAATGAGCAGTTCTTC.

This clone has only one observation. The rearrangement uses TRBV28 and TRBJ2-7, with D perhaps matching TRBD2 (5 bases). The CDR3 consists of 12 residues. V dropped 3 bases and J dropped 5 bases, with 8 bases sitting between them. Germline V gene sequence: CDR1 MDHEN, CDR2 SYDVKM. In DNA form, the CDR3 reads TGTGCCAGCAGTTTTCACGGGGACGAGCAGTACTTC. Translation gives CASSFHGDEQYF.

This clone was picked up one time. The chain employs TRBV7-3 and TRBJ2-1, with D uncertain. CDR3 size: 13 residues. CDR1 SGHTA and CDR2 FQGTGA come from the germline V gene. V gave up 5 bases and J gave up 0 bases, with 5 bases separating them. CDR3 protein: CASSPSSYNEQFF. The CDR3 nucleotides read TGTGCCAGCAGCCCAAGCTCCTACAATGAGCAGTTCTTC.

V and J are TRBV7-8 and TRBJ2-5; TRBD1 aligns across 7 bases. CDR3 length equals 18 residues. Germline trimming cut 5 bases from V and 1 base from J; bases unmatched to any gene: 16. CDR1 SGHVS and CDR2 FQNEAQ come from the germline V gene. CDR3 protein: CASSLTSYRGPIQETQYF. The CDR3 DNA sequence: TGTGCCAGCAGCCTCACTTCCTACAGGGGACCGATCCAAGAGACCCAGTACTTC.

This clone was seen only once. The CDR3: CASRQPGGDSYEQYF. The DNA of the CDR3 is TGTGCCAGCAGGCAGCCGGGCGGAGACTCCTACGAGCAGTACTTC. This sequence joins TRBV28 and TRBJ2-7; no clear D gene. From germline, CDR1 is MDHEN and CDR2 SYDVKM. The CDR3 totals 15 residues. The V end was cut by 6 bases, the J end by 0 bases, with 15 bases between.

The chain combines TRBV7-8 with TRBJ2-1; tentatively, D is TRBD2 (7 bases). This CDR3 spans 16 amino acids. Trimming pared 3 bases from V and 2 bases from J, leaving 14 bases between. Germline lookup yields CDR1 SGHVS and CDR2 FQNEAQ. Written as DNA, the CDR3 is TGTGCCAGCAGCTTCAAGGGGGGGGAACCCTACAATGAGCAGTTCTTC. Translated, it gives CASSFKGGEPYNEQFF.

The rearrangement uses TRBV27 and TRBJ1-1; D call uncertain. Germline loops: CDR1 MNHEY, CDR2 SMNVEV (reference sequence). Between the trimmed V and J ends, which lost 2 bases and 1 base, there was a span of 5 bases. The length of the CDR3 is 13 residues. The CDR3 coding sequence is TGTGCCAGCAGTTTAGGTGAGAACACTGAAGCTTTCTTT. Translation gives CASSLGENTEAFF.

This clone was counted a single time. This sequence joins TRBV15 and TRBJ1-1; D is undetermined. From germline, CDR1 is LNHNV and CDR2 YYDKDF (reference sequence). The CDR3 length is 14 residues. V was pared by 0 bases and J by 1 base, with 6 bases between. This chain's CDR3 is CATSRDQENTEAFF. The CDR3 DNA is TGTGCCACCAGCAGAGATCAGGAGAACACTGAAGCTTTCTTT.

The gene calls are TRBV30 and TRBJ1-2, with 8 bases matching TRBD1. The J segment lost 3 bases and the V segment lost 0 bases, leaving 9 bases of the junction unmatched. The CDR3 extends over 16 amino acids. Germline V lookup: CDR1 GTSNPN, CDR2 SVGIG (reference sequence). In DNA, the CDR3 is TGTGCCTGGAGTGTACTTGGGCAGGGGGCTTACTATGGCTACACCTTC. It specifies CAWSVLGQGAYYGYTF.

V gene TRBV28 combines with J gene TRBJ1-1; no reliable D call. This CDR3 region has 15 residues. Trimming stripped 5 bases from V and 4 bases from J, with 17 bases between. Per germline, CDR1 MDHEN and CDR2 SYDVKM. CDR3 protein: CASSTYLDPLTEAFF. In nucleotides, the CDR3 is TGTGCCAGCAGTACCTACCTTGACCCACTCACTGAAGCTTTCTTT.

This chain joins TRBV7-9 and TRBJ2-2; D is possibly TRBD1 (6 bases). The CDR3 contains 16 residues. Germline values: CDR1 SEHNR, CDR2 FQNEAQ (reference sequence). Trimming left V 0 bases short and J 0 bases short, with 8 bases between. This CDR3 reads CASSLAGAPNTGELFF. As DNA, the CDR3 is TGTGCCAGCAGCTTAGCGGGGGCCCCGAACACCGGGGAGCTGTTTTTT. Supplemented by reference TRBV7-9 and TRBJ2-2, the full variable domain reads DTGVSQNPRHKITKRGQNVTFRCDPISEHNRLYWYRQTLGQGPEFLTYFQNEAQLEKSRLLSDRFSAERPKGSFSTLEIQRTEQGDSAMYLCASSLAGAPNTGELFFGEGSRLTVL.

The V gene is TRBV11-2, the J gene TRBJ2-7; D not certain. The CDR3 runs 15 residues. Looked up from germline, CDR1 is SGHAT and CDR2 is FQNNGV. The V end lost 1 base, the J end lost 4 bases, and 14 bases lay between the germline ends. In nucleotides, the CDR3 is TGTGCCAGCAGCTTAGGTGTAGGCCTCACGTACGAGCAGTACTTC. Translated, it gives CASSLGVGLTYEQYF.

The CDR3 DNA sequence: TGTGCCAGCAGTTCAGGGTGGTATGGCTACACCTTC. Protein: CASSSGWYGYTF. V and J are TRBV6-2 or TRBV6-3 and TRBJ1-2; D is possibly TRBD1 (5 bases). This CDR3 has 12 residues. CDR1 and CDR2 from the germline V gene are MNHEY and SVGEGT. The V and J ends lost 4 bases and 5 bases respectively, with 8 bases between them.

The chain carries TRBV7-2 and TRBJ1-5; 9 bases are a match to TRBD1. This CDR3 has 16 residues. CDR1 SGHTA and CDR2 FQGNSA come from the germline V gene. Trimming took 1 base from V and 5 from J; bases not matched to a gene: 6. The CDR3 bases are TGTGCCAGCAGCTTAGATGGGACAGGGACCCATCAGCCCCAGCATTTT. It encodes CASSLDGTGTHQPQHF. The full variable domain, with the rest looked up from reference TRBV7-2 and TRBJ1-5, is GAGVSQSPSNKVTEKGKDVELRCDPISGHTALYWYRQSLGQGLEFLIYFQGNSAPDKSGLPSDRFSAERTGGSVSTLTIQRTQQEDSAVYLCASSLDGTGTHQPQHFGDGTRLSIL.

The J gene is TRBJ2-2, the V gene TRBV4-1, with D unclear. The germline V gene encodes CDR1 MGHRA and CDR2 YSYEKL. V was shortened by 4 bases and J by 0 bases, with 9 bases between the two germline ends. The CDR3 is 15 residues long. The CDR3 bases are TGCGCCAGCAGCCTAGTAAGGACGAACACCGGGGAGCTGTTTTTT. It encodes CASSLVRTNTGELFF.